Below are 3 T cell receptor beta chains sequenced from a single sample in a study of T cells in Graves' hyperthyroidism and ophthalmopathy. Using RNA transcripts as the source, TCR beta CDR3 regions were amplified. RT-PCR in the first round (using the HTBI primer set) targeted the TCR CDR3. TCRdb ran MiXCR on the multiplex PCR reads and lists one entry per CDR3 protein. The data contain about 110,000 distinct CDR3 sequences, approximately 15% of them singletons. Sequencing was performed on blood. These receptors were obtained from a woman between 45 and 60 years old with Graves' hyperthyroidism.

There are many counts of this clonotype. The chain couples TRBV12-3 or TRBV12-4 to TRBJ2-3; 14 bases align to TRBD2. CDR3 length: 15 residues. With V trimmed by 6 bases and J by 6 bases, 5 bases remained unmatched. The DNA for the CDR3 is TGTGCCAGCAGGGGACTAGCGGGAGTTAGGGATACGCAGTATTTT. It specifies CASRGLAGVRDTQYF.

This clonotype was observed a handful of times. The genes are TRBV11-2 and TRBJ1-6; 8 bases are shared with TRBD1. This CDR3 comprises 16 residues. The V gene end was trimmed by 1 base and the J gene end by 3 bases; junction bases not matched to a gene: 2. Per the germline V gene, CDR1 is SGHAT and CDR2 is FQNNGV. CDR3 in amino acids: CASSLGDRGYNSPLHF. CDR3 coding DNA: TGTGCCAGCAGCTTAGGAGACAGGGGCTATAATTCACCCCTCCACTTT.

The chain employs TRBV12-3 or TRBV12-4 and TRBJ1-1, with a weak D call TRBD1 (6 bases). This CDR3 contains 14 residues. The germline V and J ends were trimmed by 3 bases and 1 base, with 9 bases remaining between them. Here the CDR3 reads CASSFRGANTEAFF. CDR3 in DNA: TGTGCCAGCAGTTTTCGGGGGGCGAACACTGAAGCTTTCTTT.